This entry features one T cell receptor beta chain sequence. Generated by immunoSEQ multiplex PCR, the TCRdb table keeps only in-frame clones and is missing some. The sample carries more than 110,000 clones, roughly 92% recorded once. This entry is derived from a study of T cell responses to AZD1222 COVID-19 vaccine. Across the whole study: Analysis merged second doses at about 4 or about 12 weeks.

Germline V gene lookup returns CDR1 SQVTM and CDR2 ANQGSEA. Trimming cost V 4 bases and J 9 bases, with 15 bases left between them. CDR3 size: 12 residues. The sequencing here drew on peripheral blood, taken on day 0 of AZD1222 vaccination. J is TRBJ1-1 and V is TRBV29-1; D is unresolved. The sequence was obtained from an adult in good health. The CDR3 protein is CSVGRLQQKAFF. The CDR3 coding sequence is TGCAGCGTTGGAAGGCTACAGCAAAAAGCTTTCTTT.